One T cell receptor beta chain is described in this entry. The antigen remains undetermined. TCRbeta library construction was performed incorporating unique molecular identifiers. TCRdb independently ran MiXCR on the PCR reads; one entry per CDR3 protein. The table records about 440,000 distinct CDR3 sequences, 43% of them present only once. Trimming left V 4 bases short and J 2 bases short, with 13 bases between. CDR3 length equals 15 residues. CDR1 and CDR2 from the germline V gene are SEHNR and FQNEAQ (reference sequence). The data belong to a study of T-cell reconstitution after alpha-beta-depleted transplantation in children. Whole-study results and caveats: Expanded graft clones, several hundred of them, were reportedly the source of alpha-beta T cells about two months after transplant. Recipient T cells and thymic progenitors that survived gave rise to the high TCRbeta diversity observed at day 60 in some patients. T-cell counts and diversity were attributed mostly to newly produced T cells one year after transplant.

Here the sequenced sample was PBMCs, taken before TCRalphabeta/CD19-depleted stem cell transplant. The chain links TRBV7-9 to TRBJ2-3; D call uncertain. This TCR was sampled from a girl aged 2 to 9 with aplastic anemia, due to receive a stem cell transplant. As DNA, the CDR3 is TGTGCCAGCAGCTCGAGCGTACGGGTCACAGATACGCAGTATTTT. Protein sequence: CASSSSVRVTDTQYF.